This entry is about one T cell receptor beta chain. Reprocessing the 5' RACE reads, TCRdb reports a single entry for every CDR3 protein and omits DNA. Listed are 400,000 to 450,000 distinct CDR3 sequences; 7.3% falls within the top ten. Germline-derived CDR1 and CDR2 are DFQATT and SNEGSKA (reference sequence). The CDR3 is 17 amino acids. This entry comes from a study of T cells expressing NK-cell markers. Study at large: Seven sequenced donors out of eight were HCMV-seropositive, one seronegative.

The sequence came from a woman between 18 and 69 years old in good health. What was sequenced was blood T cells: a sorted CD56 or NKG2C T cell subset, CD4+ or CD8+ T cells, or bulk PBMC T cells (not recorded which). This sequence joins TRBV20-1 and TRBJ2-1; the TCRdb D gene call, TRBD1, has no DNA to confirm it. The chain's CDR3 is CSARAGTGYPYYNEQFF.